One sample yielded the 26 T cell receptor beta chains listed below, sequenced in a study of T cell responses to AZD1222 COVID-19 vaccine (dated by TCRdb to about 2021). The time point label for this specimen denotes: baseline before first vaccination. Library construction relied on the immunoSEQ multiplex PCR assay. TCRdb carries this immuneACCESS record with in-frame sequences only. Its versions omit some clonotypes, under half of them owing to an unresolved V gene in the studies checked, with the rest unexplained. This sample lists approximately 180,000 clones; 75% to 90% were detected once. The ten biggest clones cover roughly 6.5% of the sample. Specimen: peripheral blood, collected on day 0 of AZD1222 vaccination. These receptors were collected from an adult in good health.

The chain couples TRBV15 to TRBJ2-5; maybe TRBD2 (7 bases). The CDR3 totals 16 residues. The germline CDR1 and CDR2 sequences are LNHNV and YYDKDF (reference sequence). V was cut by 3 bases and J by 5 bases, with 19 bases left in between. The chain's CDR3 is CATSRGGAQRSETQYF. CDR3 nucleotide sequence: TGTGCCACCAGCAGGGGGGGGGCACAGAGGTCGGAGACCCAGTACTTC.

The CDR3 loop reads CASGISGDTQYF. Here the CDR3 DNA reads TGTGCCAGCGGCATTAGCGGAGATACGCAGTATTTT. The chain recombines TRBV7-2 with TRBJ2-3; the D gene is possibly TRBD2 (6 bases). Germline CDR1 and CDR2: SGHTA and FQGNSA. V was shortened by 8 bases and J by 5 bases, with 11 bases between the two germline ends. The CDR3 sequence is 12 residues long.

This rearrangement joins TRBV5-1 to TRBJ1-2; no definite D call. CDR1 and CDR2 (germline): SGHRS, YFSETQ. V lost 0 bases and J 3 bases, leaving 12 bases between the germline ends. The CDR3 is 15 amino acids. CDR3 in amino acids: CASSLGLGRDYGYTF. As DNA, the CDR3 is TGCGCCAGCAGCTTGGGATTGGGCCGAGACTATGGCTACACCTTC.

This chain joins TRBV28 and TRBJ1-5; TRBD1 is a possible D gene (6 bases). Deletions cut 6 bases from V and 5 bases from J, with 20 bases between. This CDR3 contains 16 residues. The germline gives CDR1 MDHEN, CDR2 SYDVKM. The CDR3 DNA reads TGTGCCAGCAGCCCACAGGGTCTAAGGCAAGATCAGCCCCAGCATTTT. It translates to CASSPQGLRQDQPQHF.

The CDR3 region is CASSYSGRSGETQYF. The CDR3 coding sequence is TGTGCCAGCAGTTACAGCGGCAGGTCGGGGGAGACCCAGTACTTC. The J gene is TRBJ2-5, the V gene TRBV6-5, with D possibly being TRBD2 (5 bases). The CDR3 sequence is 15 residues long. Germline V gene sequence: CDR1 MNHEY, CDR2 SVGAGI. The V end lost 2 bases, the J end lost 5 bases, and 15 bases lay between the germline ends.

This clone was seen only a few times. The CDR3 coding sequence is TGTGCCAGCAGTTGGAGCACGTCCGCTGAAGCTTTCTTT. This codes for CASSWSTSAEAFF. The chain combines TRBV6-5 with TRBJ1-1; no definite D call. V gave up 4 bases and J gave up 6 bases, with 12 bases separating them. Germline V gives CDR1 MNHEY, CDR2 SVGAGI. CDR3 size: 13 residues.

This rearrangement joins TRBV7-2 to TRBJ2-4, with 9 positions matching TRBD2. V shed 5 bases, J shed 8 bases, and the junction held 19 bases outside the gene matches. Germline V gene lookup returns CDR1 SGHTA and CDR2 FQGNSA. CDR3 length: 18 residues. The CDR3 loop is CASSAKTGRGGRVDIQYF. In DNA, the CDR3 is TGTGCCAGCAGCGCAAAGACAGGTCGCGGCGGGAGGGTGGACATTCAGTACTTC.

The chain recombines TRBV19 with TRBJ1-5; the D gene is possibly TRBD1 (6 bases). V was shortened by 0 bases and J by 6 bases, with 18 bases between the two germline ends. The CDR3 runs to 17 residues. CDR1 and CDR2 from the germline V gene are LNHDA and SQIVND (reference sequence). Written as DNA, the CDR3 is TGTGCCAGTAGTATAGACCGACAGGCCAAGGGGTCTCAGCCCCAGCATTTT. It specifies CASSIDRQAKGSQPQHF.

The chain combines TRBV5-4 with TRBJ2-1, with D possibly matching TRBD2 (5 bases). The CDR3 runs 15 residues. Germline CDR1 SGHNT, CDR2 YYREEE (reference sequence). V dropped 1 base and J dropped 0 bases, with 8 bases sitting between them. The chain's CDR3 is CASSLSGTSYNEQFF. Written as DNA, the CDR3 is TGTGCCAGCAGCTTGTCGGGAACCTCCTACAATGAGCAGTTCTTC.

In DNA form, the CDR3 reads TGCAGCGTGTCGACCCAGTTAGCCTACGAGCAGTACTTC. Its translation: CSVSTQLAYEQYF. The genes are TRBV29-1 and TRBJ2-7; D call uncertain. This CDR3 comprises 13 residues. V lost 6 bases and J 2 bases, leaving 14 bases between the germline ends. CDR1 and CDR2 from the germline V gene are SQVTM and ANQGSEA.

The genes are TRBV10-2 and TRBJ1-2; 9 bases are shared with TRBD1. The CDR3 totals 17 residues. After removal of 4 bases from V and 4 bases from J, the junction contained 13 bases not matched to a gene. CDR1 WSHSY and CDR2 SAAADI come from the germline V gene. CDR3 in amino acids: CASSALGTGSIGYGYTF. CDR3 DNA: TGCGCCAGCAGTGCCCTCGGGACAGGGAGTATTGGCTATGGCTACACCTTC.

The chain employs TRBV5-1 and TRBJ2-2; D possibly uses TRBD1 or TRBD2 (6 bases each). This CDR3 spans 16 amino acids. CDR1 and CDR2 from the germline V gene are SGHRS and YFSETQ. Deletions cut 0 bases from V and 1 base from J, with 10 bases between. The CDR3 DNA sequence: TGCGCCAGCAGCTTGGTCGGGGGCATGAACACCGGGGAGCTGTTTTTT. The encoded protein is CASSLVGGMNTGELFF.

The chain carries TRBV10-2 and TRBJ1-3; no definite D call. Trimming took off 5 bases at V and 0 bases at J, with 5 bases between the two ends. This CDR3 is built from 13 residues. Germline V CDR1 and CDR2: WSHSY, SAAADI. The CDR3 DNA is TGCGCCAGCAGTCTGAGCTCTGGAAACACCATATATTTT. This sequence encodes CASSLSSGNTIYF.

The genes are TRBV7-8 and TRBJ1-5; D might be TRBD1 (6 bases). The CDR3 length is 15 residues. In germline, CDR1 is SGHVS, CDR2 FQNEAQ. Trimming removed 1 base from V and 3 bases from J, with 10 bases in between. CDR3 nucleotides: TGTGCCAGCAGCTTAGGCCAGGGGAACAATCAGCCCCAGCATTTT. Its translation: CASSLGQGNNQPQHF.

The V call is TRBV24-1, the J call TRBJ1-2; a weak D match, TRBD1 (6 bases). Trimming cost V 2 bases and J 9 bases, with 15 bases left between them. The CDR3 sequence is 14 residues long. Germline values: CDR1 KGHDR, CDR2 SFDVKD. For the CDR3, the DNA is TGTGCCACCAGTGATTCGCCGGACAGTAGGAGCTACACCTTC. Its translation is CATSDSPDSRSYTF.

This clone was picked up many times. The V and J genes are TRBV7-9 and TRBJ2-5, with D unclear. Trimming left V 1 base short and J 5 bases short, with 11 bases between. This CDR3 comprises 14 residues. Germline V lookup: CDR1 SEHNR, CDR2 FQNEAQ (reference sequence). The CDR3 DNA reads as TGTGCCAGCAGCTTAGGTCAGGTCCTTGAGACCCAGTACTTC. This sequence encodes CASSLGQVLETQYF.

The chain combines TRBV27 with TRBJ1-5, with TRBD1 identical over 7 bases. Per germline, CDR1 MNHEY and CDR2 SMNVEV (reference sequence). This CDR3 spans 13 amino acids. The V gene end was trimmed by 7 bases and the J gene end by 3 bases; junction bases not matched to a gene: 3. The CDR3 reads CASKGTANQPQHF. CDR3 coding DNA: TGTGCCAGCAAAGGGACAGCCAATCAGCCCCAGCATTTT.

The V and J genes are TRBV5-6 and TRBJ2-2; TRBD1 agrees at 9 bases. Per the germline V gene, CDR1 is SGHDT and CDR2 is YYEEEE. The CDR3 has 16 amino acids. V was pared by 5 bases and J by 4 bases, with 9 bases of the junction left unmatched. CDR3 sequence reads: CASRAPGQGITGELFF. CDR3 bases: TGTGCCAGCAGAGCACCGGGACAGGGTATCACCGGGGAGCTGTTTTTT.

The chain links TRBV13 to TRBJ2-1, with a possible D match to TRBD2 (6 bases). CDR1 PRHDT and CDR2 FYEKMQ come from the germline V gene (reference sequence). Trimming took off 0 bases at V and 8 bases at J, with 17 bases between the two ends. The CDR3 consists of 16 residues. The CDR3 sequence: CASSLGLASHPDEQFF. CDR3 DNA sequence: TGTGCCAGCAGCTTAGGGCTAGCGAGTCACCCGGATGAGCAGTTCTTC.

The chain employs TRBV12-3 or TRBV12-4 and TRBJ1-5; no clear D. The CDR3 covers 13 residues. With 4 bases removed from V and 3 bases from J, the gap between germline ends came to 7 bases. The CDR3 spells CASSWQDNQPQHF. The CDR3 DNA follows: TGTGCCAGCAGTTGGCAAGACAATCAGCCCCAGCATTTT.

The rearrangement uses TRBV27 and TRBJ2-3; the match to TRBD2 covers 12 bases. Trimming at V came to 7 bases and at J to 5 bases, leaving 10 bases not matched to a gene. Germline V CDR1 and CDR2: MNHEY, SMNVEV (reference sequence). The CDR3 is 16 residues long. The CDR3 DNA sequence: TGTGCCAGCACCCTACTAGCGGGAGGAAGTGGAGATACGCAGTATTTT. Translated: CASTLLAGGSGDTQYF.

The chain links TRBV6-2 or TRBV6-3 to TRBJ2-1, with D possibly being TRBD1 or TRBD2 (8 bases each). From germline, CDR1 is MNHEY and CDR2 SVGEGT. Trimming cost V 2 bases and J 3 bases, with 26 bases left between them. The CDR3 is 20 amino acids. CDR3 DNA: TGTGCCAGCAGTTACCCGGGACAGGCGAGACTAGCGACGGGCTACAATGAGCAGTTCTTC. Its translation is CASSYPGQARLATGYNEQFF.

The sample holds one count of this clone. The rearrangement links TRBV6-5 to TRBJ1-2; 9 positions match TRBD1. Trimming took 6 bases from V and 8 from J; bases not matched to a gene: 7. Germline lookup yields CDR1 MNHEY and CDR2 SVGAGI. The CDR3 has 13 amino acids. The CDR3 sequence: CASRPTGGWGYTF. The CDR3 coding sequence is TGTGCCAGCAGGCCTACAGGGGGCTGGGGCTACACCTTC.

V gene TRBV7-2 combines with J gene TRBJ2-1; D remains unclear. The CDR3 consists of 15 residues. CDR1 is SGHTA and CDR2 is FQGNSA in the germline V gene. V was cut by 0 bases and J by 4 bases, with 10 bases left in between. CDR3 in DNA: TGTGCCAGCAGCTTAGCTGGCACGGTTTACAATGAGCAGTTCTTC. This encodes CASSLAGTVYNEQFF.

This clone was seen a handful of times. V and J are TRBV30 and TRBJ1-2; D perhaps matches TRBD1 (6 bases). Germline V lookup: CDR1 GTSNPN, CDR2 SVGIG (reference sequence). This CDR3 region has 13 residues. V shed 5 bases and J shed 4 bases, with 14 bases lying between them. The DNA for the CDR3 is TGTGCCTGGTTGCGGGGGGGCCTCTATGGCTACACCTTC. It is translated as CAWLRGGLYGYTF.

This chain uses TRBV6-9 with TRBJ1-5; D gene uncertain. The V gene's germline CDR1 is MNHGY and CDR2 SVAAGI. The V and J ends lost 2 bases and 3 bases respectively, with 17 bases between them. There are 17 residues in the CDR3. The CDR3 DNA is TGTGCCAGCAGTTATATCCCCCAAGGTCAGGACAATCAGCCCCAGCATTTT. Amino acid sequence: CASSYIPQGQDNQPQHF.